What follows are 25 T cell receptor beta chains derived from one specimen sequenced in a study of T cell responses to AZD1222 COVID-19 vaccine (dated by TCRdb to about 2021). The library was prepared using the immunoSEQ multiplex PCR assay. Entries here come from immuneACCESS through TCRdb and include only in-frame sequences with V and J called. Some clones fail to appear in such tables; in the studies checked, an unresolved V gene covers under half of the shortfall, and the cause of the remainder is unknown. The sample records around 120,000 clones, around 94% of which are singletons. Approximately 3.1% of the sample is taken by the ten largest. Per the publication, the time point label means: baseline before first vaccination. The source material was peripheral blood, sampled on day 0 of AZD1222 vaccination. These receptors originate from an adult in good health.

Written as DNA, the CDR3 is TGCAGCGCGGGCCCTTACACAGAGCAGTTCTTC. This gives the protein CSAGPYTEQFF. The chain is built from TRBV29-1 and TRBJ2-1; D not resolved. The V gene lost 7 bases and the J gene lost 10 bases, with 14 bases spanning the gap. Germline CDR1 and CDR2: SQVTM and ANQGSEA. There are 11 residues in the CDR3.

The chain recombines TRBV6-5 with TRBJ2-3; D perhaps matches TRBD2 (5 bases). CDR1 and CDR2 (germline): MNHEY, SVGAGI. The CDR3 runs 14 residues. Trimming removed 7 bases from V and 2 bases from J, with 13 bases in between. The CDR3 protein is CASIRGWTTDTQYF. CDR3 nucleotide sequence: TGTGCCAGCATTAGAGGGTGGACCACAGATACGCAGTATTTT.

The rearrangement uses TRBV28 and TRBJ1-5; D is unclear. The V and J ends lost 5 bases and 0 bases respectively, with 17 bases between them. The length of the CDR3 is 17 residues. Germline CDR1 reads MDHEN; CDR2 reads SYDVKM. The CDR3 DNA is TGTGCCAGCAGTGGCCCCAGTTCCGAATATAGCAATCAGCCCCAGCATTTT. Translating it yields CASSGPSSEYSNQPQHF.

This chain links TRBV27 with TRBJ2-1, with a tentative D call TRBD2 (7 bases). CDR3 length: 14 residues. Germline values: CDR1 MNHEY, CDR2 SMNVEV (reference sequence). Trimming removed 6 bases at V and 5 bases at J, with 14 bases between. The CDR3 loop reads CASRLGGVNNEQFF. The CDR3 DNA sequence: TGTGCCAGCAGACTAGGGGGGGTCAACAATGAGCAGTTCTTC.

V and J are TRBV18 and TRBJ2-5; TRBD2 aligns across 10 bases. The CDR3 is made up of 14 amino acids. Germline V gene sequence: CDR1 KGHSH, CDR2 LQKENI. The V and J ends lost 4 bases and 3 bases, in that order; junction bases with no gene match: 2. DNA of the CDR3: TGTGCCAGCTCACTAGCGGGAGGAAAAGAGACCCAGTACTTC. Residues: CASSLAGGKETQYF.

In this sample, this clone turned up once. The chain is built from TRBV28 and TRBJ2-2; 7 positions agree with TRBD1. The CDR3 contains 16 residues. CDR1 is MDHEN and CDR2 is SYDVKM in the germline V gene. V shed 5 bases, J shed 2 bases, and the junction held 8 bases outside the gene matches. DNA for the CDR3: TGTGCCAGCAGTCTGACAGGGTCGGGAAACACCGGGGAGCTGTTTTTT. It is translated as CASSLTGSGNTGELFF.

This chain links TRBV4-1 with TRBJ2-6; D is possibly TRBD1 (5 bases). The V gene's germline CDR1 is MGHRA and CDR2 YSYEKL. This CDR3 has 19 residues. Trimming took off 0 bases at V and 0 bases at J, with 15 bases between the two ends. In DNA, the CDR3 is TGCGCCAGCAGCCAAGAGGAGAGCAGGGTTAACTCTGGGGCCAACGTCCTGACTTTC. It yields the protein CASSQEESRVNSGANVLTF.

CDR3 in amino acids: CASSLGSGYTDTQYF. The CDR3 coding sequence is TGTGCCAGCAGTTTAGGTAGCGGATACACAGATACGCAGTATTTT. The gene calls are TRBV27 and TRBJ2-3; weak D call: TRBD2 (6 bases). Trimming removed 2 bases from V and 2 bases from J, with 11 bases in between. CDR3 length: 15 amino acids. Germline V CDR1 and CDR2: MNHEY, SMNVEV (reference sequence).

CDR3 DNA: TGTGCCAGCAGCCAAGAAGGAGTTGGTGGCTACACCTTC. Translated, it gives CASSQEGVGGYTF. V and J are TRBV3-1 (or the pseudogene TRBV3-2) and TRBJ1-2; D is unresolved. The V end was cut by 0 bases, the J end by 7 bases, with 9 bases between. CDR1 and CDR2 from the germline V gene are LGHDT and YNNKEL (reference sequence). CDR3 length: 13 residues.

The chain couples TRBV19 to TRBJ1-5; D perhaps matches TRBD1 (5 bases). Germline loops: CDR1 LNHDA, CDR2 SQIVND (reference sequence). V was cut by 6 bases and J by 4 bases, with 10 bases left in between. This CDR3 comprises 13 residues. CDR3 DNA sequence: TGTGCCAGTAGAACGGGGCTAAATCAGCCCCAGCATTTT. Its translation is CASRTGLNQPQHF. Filled out from reference TRBV19 and TRBJ1-5, the complete variable domain reads DGGITQSPKYLFRKEGQNVTLSCEQNLNHDAMYWYRQDPGQGLRLIYYSQIVNDFQKGDIAEGYSVSREKKESFPLTVTSAQKNPTAFYLCASRTGLNQPQHFGDGTRLSIL.

This chain's CDR3 is CASSLAGIEAGSNQPQHF. The CDR3 nucleotides are TGTGCCAGCAGCTTAGCGGGGATCGAGGCCGGGAGCAATCAGCCCCAGCATTTT. The rearrangement links TRBV7-2 to TRBJ1-5; D gene ambiguous. The CDR3 spans 18 residues. V shed 0 bases and J shed 1 base, with 16 bases lying between them. Germline V CDR1 and CDR2: SGHTA, FQGNSA.

The rearrangement joins TRBV6-1 to TRBJ2-7; perhaps TRBD2 as D (6 bases). The CDR3 spans 13 residues. Trimming took 3 bases from V and 5 from J, leaving 11 bases between them. Germline V gene lookup returns CDR1 MNHNS and CDR2 SASEGT. The CDR3 DNA reads TGTGCCAGCAGTGAGACTAGTCTTCACGAGCAGTACTTC. Its protein product is CASSETSLHEQYF.

This chain connects TRBV18 to TRBJ1-4, with 8 bases lining up with TRBD1. There are 14 residues in the CDR3. Germline CDR1 reads KGHSH; CDR2 reads LQKENI. Trimming took 3 bases from V and 13 from J; bases not matched to a gene: 10. The CDR3 is CASSPRDRWELLFF. In DNA, the CDR3 is TGTGCCAGCTCACCCCGGGACAGGTGGGAATTACTGTTTTTT.

J is TRBJ1-5 and V is TRBV5-3; D is uncertain. TRBV5-3 is sorted into the ORF group, with uncertain function. With 1 base removed from V and 2 bases from J, the gap between germline ends came to 10 bases. The CDR3 loop spans 15 amino acids. This CDR3 reads CARSLSAPGNQPQHF. The CDR3 DNA is TGTGCCAGAAGCTTGTCAGCGCCGGGCAATCAGCCCCAGCATTTT.

This chain joins TRBV12-3 or TRBV12-4 and TRBJ1-2; TRBD1 agrees at 9 bases. The CDR3 sequence is 13 residues long. V lost 5 bases, J lost 7 bases, and 5 bases stayed unmatched. CDR3 in amino acids: CASSVQGASGYTF. CDR3 nucleotides: TGTGCCAGCAGTGTACAGGGGGCGAGTGGCTACACCTTC.

The chain is built from TRBV19 and TRBJ2-1; tentative D call: TRBD2 (5 bases). This CDR3 is 11 amino acids long. V was pared by 3 bases and J by 13 bases, with 10 bases between. The V gene's germline CDR1 is LNHDA and CDR2 SQIVND (reference sequence). The chain's CDR3 is CASSMRSGQFF. CDR3 DNA sequence: TGTGCCAGTAGTATGCGGAGCGGACAGTTCTTC.

V usage is TRBV27 and J usage is TRBJ2-7; 10 nucleotides match TRBD1. Germline loops: CDR1 MNHEY, CDR2 SMNVEV (reference sequence). This CDR3 is 17 amino acids long. The J segment lost 2 bases and the V segment lost 4 bases, leaving 11 bases of the junction unmatched. This chain's CDR3 is CASSSSPGTGVAYEQYF. CDR3 sequence (DNA): TGTGCCAGCAGTTCGTCCCCCGGGACAGGGGTGGCCTACGAGCAGTACTTC.

The rearrangement links TRBV6-5 to TRBJ1-1; no firm D call. V was shortened by 10 bases and J by 7 bases, with 16 bases between the two germline ends. Germline-derived CDR1 and CDR2 are MNHEY and SVGAGI. This CDR3 has 12 residues. The CDR3 sequence: CAIYRGVGEAFF. DNA of the CDR3: TGTGCCATCTATCGCGGGGTAGGTGAAGCTTTCTTT.

The J gene is TRBJ1-1, the V gene TRBV19, with D perhaps TRBD1 (5 bases). The length of the CDR3 is 15 residues. Trimming pared 8 bases from V and 1 base from J, leaving 17 bases between. In germline, CDR1 is LNHDA, CDR2 SQIVND (reference sequence). The CDR3 protein is CASGFRGFSNTEAFF. The CDR3 region has the DNA TGTGCCAGTGGTTTCCGGGGGTTCTCGAACACTGAAGCTTTCTTT.

V gene TRBV18 combines with J gene TRBJ1-2; D call uncertain. This CDR3 spans 15 amino acids. The V and J ends lost 2 bases and 4 bases respectively, with 14 bases between them. In germline, CDR1 is KGHSH, CDR2 LQKENI. In nucleotides, the CDR3 is TGTGCCAGCTCACCAGCGGGCTCGGAGGCCTATGGCTACACCTTC. Protein product: CASSPAGSEAYGYTF.

The chain employs TRBV5-6 and TRBJ1-4; D not resolved. V lost 1 base and J 7 bases, leaving 5 bases between the germline ends. The CDR3 consists of 12 residues. Germline loops: CDR1 SGHDT, CDR2 YYEEEE. Here the CDR3 DNA reads TGTGCCAGCAGCTTGTTGGGTGAAAAACTGTTTTTT. Translating it yields CASSLLGEKLFF.

The V gene is TRBV9, the J gene TRBJ1-2, with no clear D. The V and J ends lost 5 bases and 8 bases respectively, with 19 bases between them. The V gene's germline CDR1 is SGDLS and CDR2 YYNGEE. The CDR3 is 14 amino acids. CDR3 nucleotide sequence: TGTGCCAGCAGTGATTCCTCTAGCCTATCCGGCTACACCTTC. Protein sequence: CASSDSSSLSGYTF.

This chain joins TRBV5-6 and TRBJ1-2; tentative D call: TRBD1 (5 bases). Germline assignment: CDR1 SGHDT and CDR2 YYEEEE. The CDR3 runs to 15 residues. V was clipped by 7 bases and J by 4 bases, with 20 bases between them. The CDR3 protein is CASSTVRAKGYGYTF. The CDR3 bases are TGTGCCAGCTCGACGGTCAGGGCTAAAGGCTATGGCTACACCTTC.

The chain combines TRBV7-8 with TRBJ1-2; no clear D. This CDR3 is 10 amino acids long. Per the germline V gene, CDR1 is SGHVS and CDR2 is FQNEAQ. Trimming shortened V by 5 bases and J by 6 bases, and 4 bases separated the two germline ends. The CDR3 region is CASSPNGYTF. The CDR3 DNA is TGTGCCAGCAGCCCGAATGGCTACACCTTC.

This chain uses TRBV9 with TRBJ2-1; D possibly corresponds to TRBD2 (5 bases). Germline CDR1 is SGDLS and CDR2 is YYNGEE. The CDR3 runs 15 residues. Trimming left V 1 base short and J 6 bases short, with 14 bases between. CDR3 sequence reads: CASSVPGDRSNEQFF. As DNA, the CDR3 is TGTGCCAGCAGCGTACCCGGGGATAGATCCAATGAGCAGTTCTTC.